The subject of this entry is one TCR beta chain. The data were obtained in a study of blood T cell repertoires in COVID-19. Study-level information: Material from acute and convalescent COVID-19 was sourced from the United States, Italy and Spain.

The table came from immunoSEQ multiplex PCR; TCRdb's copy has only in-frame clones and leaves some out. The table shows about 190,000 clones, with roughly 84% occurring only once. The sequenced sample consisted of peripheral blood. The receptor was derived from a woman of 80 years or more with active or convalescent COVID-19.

The chain's CDR3 is CASSVVSGNTGELFF. The DNA for the CDR3 is TGTGCCAGCAGCGTAGTGTCGGGGAACACCGGGGAGCTGTTTTTT. This chain links TRBV9 with TRBJ2-2; no clear D. V was pared by 0 bases and J by 1 base, with 7 bases between. The CDR3 contains 15 residues. Germline V lookup: CDR1 SGDLS, CDR2 YYNGEE.